This T cell receptor (beta chain) was sequenced during a study of blood T cell repertoires in COVID-19. Clinical histories supplied by participants themselves formed the basis of cohort assignment. Per the authors' pipeline: It was from reference gene primer amplification that nucleated cell counts were estimated. Assay: immunoSEQ multiplex PCR; the TCRdb copy retains only in-frame clones and omits some. V, J and clone size are those of that table, while D and trimming were read from the DNA. This table has about 470,000 clones, about 90% appearing once. Germline values: CDR1 KGHDR, CDR2 SFDVKD. The CDR3 totals 18 residues. Trimming removed 0 bases at V and 4 bases at J, with 15 bases between.

This sequence originates from a woman between 18 and 29 years old who had recovered from COVID-19. The chain employs TRBV24-1 and TRBJ1-6; D remains unclear. Sequencing was carried out using PBMCs or T cells enriched from blood (not recorded which). The CDR3 here is CATSDLRTQEAYNSPLHF. The DNA for the CDR3 is TGTGCCACCAGTGATTTGCGAACGCAGGAGGCGTATAATTCACCCCTCCACTTT.